A selection of T cell receptor beta chains follows, all from one sample in a study of glioma-infiltrating T cells after dendritic cell vaccination. TCRdb keeps only in-frame clones here, not all; method: immunoSEQ multiplex PCR. The sample includes around 78,000 clones, approximately 81% of them seen just once. Specimen: blood, collected after dendritic cell vaccination. These receptor sequences come from a human donor with glioblastoma. CDR3s include the opening cysteine and the closing phenylalanine or tryptophan. The D gene is left open where the match is weak. Where a row states a size, it is once, few, many or the class of an expanded clone; other rows omit it.

d_gene: TRBD1; v_gene: TRBV7-2; j_gene: TRBJ2-6; abundance: NA; CDR3aa: CASSFVGQVLSGANVLTF; CDR3nt: TGTGCCAGCAGCTTCGTGGGACAGGTGCTATCTGGGGCCAACGTCCTGACTTTC
d_gene: NA; v_gene: TRBV11-2; j_gene: TRBJ1-2; abundance: NA; CDR3aa: CASSPSKMSYTF; CDR3nt: TGTGCCAGCAGCCCATCTAAGATGAGCTACACCTTC
d_gene: TRBD1; v_gene: TRBV19; j_gene: TRBJ1-2; abundance: NA; CDR3aa: CASNPGQGYYGYTF; CDR3nt: TGTGCCAGTAACCCCGGACAGGGGTACTATGGCTACACCTTC
d_gene: NA; v_gene: TRBV6-5; j_gene: TRBJ1-1; abundance: NA; CDR3aa: CASSPPGAENTEAFF; CDR3nt: TGTGCCAGCAGTCCGCCTGGTGCAGAGAACACTGAAGCTTTCTTT
d_gene: TRBD1; v_gene: TRBV9; j_gene: TRBJ2-3; abundance: NA; CDR3aa: CASSVDDRGLDTQYF; CDR3nt: TGTGCCAGCAGCGTAGATGACAGGGGGCTGGATACGCAGTATTTT
d_gene: NA; v_gene: TRBV18; j_gene: TRBJ2-3; abundance: NA; CDR3aa: CASSPPCPSGTHEISNSTDTQYF; CDR3nt: TGTGCCAGCTCACCACCGTGTCCGTCCGGGACACATGAAATCTCAAATAGCACAGATACGCAGTATTTT
d_gene: TRBD1; v_gene: TRBV15; j_gene: TRBJ1-2; abundance: NA; CDR3aa: CATSRPDRGLIYGYTF; CDR3nt: TGTGCCACCAGCAGACCTGACAGGGGCCTCATCTATGGCTACACCTTC
d_gene: TRBD1; v_gene: TRBV5-1; j_gene: TRBJ1-2; abundance: NA; CDR3aa: CASSVSGTGSNYGYTF; CDR3nt: TGCGCCAGCAGCGTCTCCGGGACAGGGTCTAACTATGGCTACACCTTC
d_gene: TRBD2; v_gene: TRBV11-2; j_gene: TRBJ2-2; abundance: NA; CDR3aa: CASSFIGTSANTGELFF; CDR3nt: TGTGCCAGCAGTTTCATCGGGACTAGCGCAAACACCGGGGAGCTGTTTTTT
d_gene: NA; v_gene: TRBV4-3; j_gene: TRBJ1-5; abundance: NA; CDR3aa: CASSQEPYSNQPQHF; CDR3nt: TGCGCCAGCAGCCAAGAACCCTATAGCAATCAGCCCCAGCATTTT
d_gene: TRBD2; v_gene: TRBV11-3; j_gene: TRBJ2-1; abundance: NA; CDR3aa: CASSPGPFSGGPSYNEQFF; CDR3nt: TGTGCCAGCAGCCCAGGCCCCTTTAGCGGGGGGCCCTCGTACAATGAGCAGTTCTTC
d_gene: TRBD2; v_gene: TRBV28; j_gene: TRBJ2-3; abundance: NA; CDR3aa: CASSFRGEAGFDRTDTQYF; CDR3nt: TGTGCCAGCAGTTTCCGGGGGGAAGCGGGATTCGATAGGACAGATACGCAGTATTTT
d_gene: TRBD1; v_gene: TRBV19; j_gene: TRBJ1-6; abundance: once; CDR3aa: CASSPGTGRWSSSPLHF; CDR3nt: TGTGCCAGTAGCCCCGGGACAGGGAGATGGTCTAGTTCACCCCTCCACTTT
d_gene: NA; v_gene: TRBV6-5; j_gene: TRBJ2-4; abundance: NA; CDR3aa: CASSYSTEAKNIQYF; CDR3nt: TGTGCCAGCAGTTACTCGACAGAAGCCAAAAACATTCAGTACTTC
d_gene: TRBD1; v_gene: TRBV5-1; j_gene: TRBJ2-7; abundance: NA; CDR3aa: CASSPGQGLSYEQYF; CDR3nt: TGCGCCAGCAGCCCAGGACAGGGGCTCTCCTACGAGCAGTACTTC
d_gene: NA; v_gene: TRBV18; j_gene: TRBJ2-2; abundance: NA; CDR3aa: CASSPAGELFF; CDR3nt: TGTGCCAGCTCACCCGCCGGGGAGCTGTTTTTT
d_gene: TRBD1; v_gene: TRBV7-9; j_gene: TRBJ1-2; abundance: NA; CDR3aa: CASSRDRGVEGYTF; CDR3nt: TGTGCCAGCAGCAGGGACAGGGGGGTCGAAGGCTACACCTTC
d_gene: TRBD1; v_gene: TRBV19; j_gene: TRBJ1-1; abundance: NA; CDR3aa: CASSNRGGTEAFF; CDR3nt: TGTGCCAGTAGTAACAGGGGAGGAACTGAAGCTTTCTTT
d_gene: TRBD2; v_gene: TRBV9; j_gene: TRBJ2-1; abundance: NA; CDR3aa: CASSALPASGGMSYNEQFF; CDR3nt: TGTGCCAGCAGCGCCCTTCCGGCTAGCGGGGGGATGTCCTACAATGAGCAGTTCTTC
d_gene: NA; v_gene: TRBV4-2; j_gene: TRBJ2-7; abundance: NA; CDR3aa: CASSENTGSSPSSYEQYF; CDR3nt: TGTGCCAGCAGCGAAAATACCGGGTCCTCCCCTAGCTCCTACGAGCAGTACTTC
d_gene: TRBD2; v_gene: TRBV27; j_gene: TRBJ2-1; abundance: NA; CDR3aa: CASSNPGLAFRNEQFF; CDR3nt: TGTGCCAGCAGTAATCCGGGACTAGCGTTCCGCAATGAGCAGTTCTTC
d_gene: TRBD1; v_gene: TRBV28; j_gene: TRBJ1-4; abundance: NA; CDR3aa: CASSQTGTGGNEKLFF; CDR3nt: TGTGCCAGCAGTCAAACCGGGACAGGGGGGAATGAAAAACTGTTTTTT
d_gene: TRBD2; v_gene: TRBV4-3; j_gene: TRBJ2-5; abundance: NA; CDR3aa: CASSQATYPSGAGLETQYF; CDR3nt: TGCGCCAGCAGCCAAGCCACTTATCCTAGCGGGGCGGGGCTAGAGACCCAGTACTTC
d_gene: NA; v_gene: TRBV2; j_gene: TRBJ2-2; abundance: NA; CDR3aa: CASSEYPGNTGELFF; CDR3nt: TGTGCCAGCAGTGAATACCCAGGGAACACCGGGGAGCTGTTTTTT
d_gene: NA; v_gene: TRBV10-3; j_gene: TRBJ2-1; abundance: many; CDR3aa: CAIMRDNEQFF; CDR3nt: TGTGCCATCATGAGGGACAATGAGCAGTTCTTC
d_gene: NA; v_gene: TRBV18; j_gene: TRBJ2-3; abundance: once; CDR3aa: CASSPPGPDTQYF; CDR3nt: TGTGCCAGCTCACCCCCCGGTCCAGATACGCAGTATTTT
d_gene: NA; v_gene: TRBV5-6; j_gene: TRBJ2-3; abundance: NA; CDR3aa: CASSFRGLFTQYF; CDR3nt: TGTGCCAGCAGCTTTCGCGGGTTGTTTACGCAGTATTTT
d_gene: NA; v_gene: TRBV19; j_gene: TRBJ1-3; abundance: few; CDR3aa: CASSIPGPGNTIYF; CDR3nt: TGTGCCAGTAGTATCCCAGGTCCAGGAAACACCATATATTTT
d_gene: TRBD1; v_gene: TRBV6-8; j_gene: TRBJ2-2; abundance: NA; CDR3aa: CASNSTRRQGAMVDTGELFF; CDR3nt: TGTGCCAGCAATTCGACACGTCGACAGGGGGCAATGGTGGACACCGGGGAGCTGTTTTTT
d_gene: NA; v_gene: TRBV7-2; j_gene: TRBJ2-7; abundance: NA; CDR3aa: CASSSAYEQYF; CDR3nt: TGTGCCAGCAGCTCCGCCTACGAGCAGTACTTC
d_gene: NA; v_gene: TRBV21-1; j_gene: TRBJ1-6; abundance: NA; CDR3aa: CASSIEDRSSYNSPLHF; CDR3nt: TGTGCCAGCAGCATAGAGGACAGGAGCTCCTATAATTCACCCCTCCACTTT
d_gene: TRBD2; v_gene: TRBV11-2; j_gene: TRBJ2-1; abundance: NA; CDR3aa: CASSLALLAGGNNEQFF; CDR3nt: TGTGCCAGCAGCTTAGCCCTACTAGCGGGGGGGAACAATGAGCAGTTCTTC
d_gene: NA; v_gene: TRBV18; j_gene: TRBJ2-7; abundance: NA; CDR3aa: CASPPVGRDYEQYF; CDR3nt: TGTGCCAGCCCACCCGTGGGGCGGGATTACGAGCAGTACTTC
d_gene: TRBD1; v_gene: TRBV18; j_gene: TRBJ1-2; abundance: NA; CDR3aa: CASSPRTRTGGKDYGYTF; CDR3nt: TGTGCCAGCTCACCCCGAACCCGGACAGGGGGCAAGGACTATGGCTACACCTTC
d_gene: NA; v_gene: TRBV6-1; j_gene: TRBJ2-1; abundance: NA; CDR3aa: CASSEVRGPGYEQFF; CDR3nt: TGTGCCAGCAGTGAAGTGCGGGGTCCCGGCTATGAGCAGTTCTTC
d_gene: NA; v_gene: TRBV21-1; j_gene: TRBJ2-7; abundance: NA; CDR3aa: CASRGREALVYEQYF; CDR3nt: TGTGCCAGCAGAGGAAGAGAGGCTTTGGTCTACGAGCAGTACTTC
d_gene: TRBD1; v_gene: TRBV28; j_gene: TRBJ1-5; abundance: NA; CDR3aa: CASSSRQGDNQPQHF; CDR3nt: TGTGCCAGCAGTTCCCGACAGGGGGACAATCAGCCCCAGCATTTT
d_gene: TRBD2; v_gene: TRBV5-6; j_gene: TRBJ2-5; abundance: NA; CDR3aa: CASSLERGPLRAQYF; CDR3nt: TGTGCCAGCAGCTTAGAGCGGGGGCCCCTGAGGGCCCAGTACTTC
d_gene: NA; v_gene: TRBV27; j_gene: TRBJ1-5; abundance: NA; CDR3aa: CASSFQGQPQHF; CDR3nt: TGTGCCAGCAGTTTTCAGGGTCAGCCCCAGCATTTT
d_gene: NA; v_gene: TRBV2; j_gene: TRBJ2-5; abundance: NA; CDR3aa: CASRAGIQETQYF; CDR3nt: TGTGCCAGCAGAGCAGGGATACAAGAGACCCAGTACTTC
d_gene: TRBD2; v_gene: TRBV9; j_gene: TRBJ2-7; abundance: NA; CDR3aa: CASSASPIAGAYEQYF; CDR3nt: TGTGCCAGCAGCGCCTCCCCTATAGCGGGGGCCTACGAGCAGTACTTC
d_gene: NA; v_gene: TRBV4-1; j_gene: TRBJ2-7; abundance: NA; CDR3aa: CASSQEIGYEQYF; CDR3nt: TGCGCCAGCAGCCAAGAAATCGGCTACGAGCAGTACTTC
d_gene: TRBD1; v_gene: TRBV28; j_gene: TRBJ2-7; abundance: NA; CDR3aa: CASSPPRGRGGYEQYF; CDR3nt: TGTGCCAGCAGCCCACCTAGGGGGCGAGGGGGCTACGAGCAGTACTTC
d_gene: NA; v_gene: TRBV7-2; j_gene: TRBJ1-1; abundance: NA; CDR3aa: CASSQGMNTEAFF; CDR3nt: TGTGCCAGCAGCCAGGGGATGAACACTGAAGCTTTCTTT
d_gene: TRBD1; v_gene: TRBV4-1; j_gene: TRBJ2-7; abundance: NA; CDR3aa: CASSQIRGQPPAYEQYF; CDR3nt: TGCGCCAGCAGCCAGATTAGGGGACAGCCGCCTGCCTACGAGCAGTACTTC